The 23 T cell receptor beta chains below were found in one sample sequenced in a study of blood T cell repertoires in COVID-19. The table came from immunoSEQ multiplex PCR; TCRdb's copy has only in-frame clones and leaves some out. The table records hundreds of thousands of clones, around 89% of them present only once. Source material: peripheral blood. These receptor sequences come from a woman aged 30 to 39 with acute or convalescent COVID-19.

This clone was observed a few times. The V gene is TRBV7-9, the J gene TRBJ2-7; D is possibly TRBD1 (6 bases). The CDR3 consists of 13 residues. CDR1 is SEHNR, CDR2 FQNEAQ, per germline (reference sequence). The ends were cut back, 6 bases at V and 5 bases at J, with 14 bases in the middle. CDR3 DNA: TGTGCCAGCAGTTCCAGGGGTCAGGACGAGCAGTACTTC. Its translation: CASSSRGQDEQYF.

The CDR3 DNA is TGTGCCAGCAGCCCAGGGTTTCCCCTCCACTTT. Translation: CASSPGFPLHF. The chain uses TRBV11-2 and TRBJ1-6; possible D gene TRBD1, 5 bases. V lost 5 bases to trimming and J lost 13 bases, with 9 bases between them. The V gene's germline CDR1 is SGHAT and CDR2 FQNNGV. This CDR3 has 11 amino acids.

The chain combines TRBV14 with TRBJ2-5; perhaps TRBD1 as D (6 bases). This CDR3 is built from 16 residues. The V end was cut by 4 bases, the J end by 4 bases, with 19 bases between. The germline gives CDR1 SGHDN, CDR2 FVKESK. The CDR3 region is CASSPFQGLGGETQYF. The CDR3 DNA follows: TGTGCCAGCAGCCCGTTCCAGGGGCTAGGGGGAGAGACCCAGTACTTC.

The chain carries TRBV12-3 or TRBV12-4 and TRBJ1-1; D not certain. The CDR3 contains 11 residues. Trimming pared 8 bases from V and 2 bases from J, leaving 6 bases between. The CDR3 region is CASLLNTEAFF. The CDR3 region has the DNA TGTGCCAGCCTTCTAAACACTGAAGCTTTCTTT.

The rearrangement uses TRBV7-3 and TRBJ2-1; TRBD2 matches 7 bases. V trimming: 1 base; J trimming: 12 bases; junction bases outside the gene matches: 12. The germline V gene has CDR1 SGHTA and CDR2 FQGTGA. This CDR3 has 15 amino acids. For the CDR3, the DNA is TGTGCCAGCAGCTTAAGAGGACGGGGGGAGTCTGGGCAGTTCTTC. Residues: CASSLRGRGESGQFF.

The chain joins TRBV19 to TRBJ2-7; D is perhaps TRBD1 (7 bases). Trimming cost V 2 bases and J 0 bases, with 11 bases left between them. Germline loops: CDR1 LNHDA, CDR2 SQIVND (reference sequence). This CDR3 region has 15 residues. The CDR3 bases are TGTGCCAGTAGTATATCAGGGGGGAGCTCCTACGAGCAGTACTTC. Protein sequence: CASSISGGSSYEQYF.

CDR3 loop: CASSPFGGELFF. CDR3 DNA sequence: TGTGCCAGCAGCCCTTTCGGCGGGGAGCTGTTTTTT. This sequence joins TRBV27 and TRBJ2-2; D gene ambiguous. V was cut by 6 bases and J by 7 bases, with 9 bases left in between. CDR1 MNHEY and CDR2 SMNVEV come from the germline V gene (reference sequence). The CDR3 length is 12 residues.

The chain has TRBV5-1 and TRBJ2-2, with 7 positions matching TRBD1. The trim removed 3 bases at V and 1 base at J, leaving 3 bases unmatched. CDR1 SGHRS and CDR2 YFSETQ come from the germline V gene. This CDR3 region has 15 residues. CDR3: CASSSGGRNTGELFF. The DNA for the CDR3 is TGCGCCAGCAGCTCAGGGGGTCGGAACACCGGGGAGCTGTTTTTT. The entire variable domain, with the rest obtained from reference TRBV5-1 and TRBJ2-2, is as follows: KAGVTQTPRYLIKTRGQQVTLSCSPISGHRSVSWYQQTPGQGLQFLFEYFSETQRNKGNFPGRFSGRQFSNSRSEMNVSTLELGDSALYLCASSSGGRNTGELFFGEGSRLTVL.

V is TRBV6-1 and J is TRBJ2-6; possible D gene TRBD2, 6 bases. V was clipped by 2 bases and J by 1 base, with 15 bases between them. CDR1 is MNHNS and CDR2 is SASEGT in the germline V gene. The CDR3 length is 18 residues. CDR3 nucleotide sequence: TGTGCCAGCAGTGAAAGGAGATTAGGGACTTCTGGGGCCAACGTCCTGACTTTC. Its translation: CASSERRLGTSGANVLTF.

This clone was seen once. This rearrangement joins TRBV27 to TRBJ1-5; D is perhaps TRBD1 (5 bases). The germline V and J ends were trimmed by 0 bases and 5 bases, with 8 bases remaining between them. The CDR3 is 14 residues long. Germline values: CDR1 MNHEY, CDR2 SMNVEV (reference sequence). The CDR3 DNA reads TGTGCCAGCAGTTTATCGCGGGGGGATCAGCCCCAGCATTTT. Protein sequence: CASSLSRGDQPQHF.

The rearrangement joins TRBV9 to TRBJ2-3, with 10 bases aligning to TRBD2. The germline gives CDR1 SGDLS, CDR2 YYNGEE. Trimming took 3 bases from V and 5 from J; bases not matched to a gene: 6. This CDR3 comprises 15 residues. Here the CDR3 DNA reads TGTGCCAGCAGCGGGTCAGCGGGGGGGCTAGATACGCAGTATTTT. Protein product: CASSGSAGGLDTQYF.

This chain joins TRBV27 and TRBJ2-1, with 8 bases that match TRBD1. CDR3 size: 15 residues. The trim removed 7 bases at V and 7 bases at J, leaving 12 bases unmatched. The germline V gene has CDR1 MNHEY and CDR2 SMNVEV (reference sequence). CDR3 sequence: CASTRWGQVLNEQFF. DNA of the CDR3: TGTGCCAGCACTAGGTGGGGACAGGTTTTAAATGAGCAGTTCTTC.

This sequence joins TRBV27 and TRBJ2-7; 9 bases align to TRBD1. V dropped 5 bases and J dropped 4; count of bases not matched to a gene: 15. Looked up from germline, CDR1 is MNHEY and CDR2 is SMNVEV (reference sequence). The CDR3 has 17 amino acids. CDR3 nucleotides: TGTGCCAGCAGTCGAGCTAGCTACAGGACAGGGGTTTACGAGCAGTACTTC. Its protein is CASSRASYRTGVYEQYF.

V usage is TRBV5-1 and J usage is TRBJ2-1; maybe TRBD1 (6 bases). The CDR3 is made up of 15 amino acids. The V and J ends lost 0 bases and 5 bases respectively, with 12 bases between them. Germline V lookup: CDR1 SGHRS, CDR2 YFSETQ. CDR3 bases: TGCGCCAGCAGCTTGGAGGGGGTGCCAAACAATGAGCAGTTCTTC. This gives the protein CASSLEGVPNNEQFF.

This sequence joins TRBV4-1 and TRBJ2-7, with TRBD2 matching over 8 bases. Germline loops: CDR1 MGHRA, CDR2 YSYEKL. Germline trimming cut 0 bases from V and 3 bases from J; bases unmatched to any gene: 1. This CDR3 has 14 amino acids. The CDR3 loop reads CASSQEAGGYEQYF. CDR3 bases: TGCGCCAGCAGCCAAGAGGCGGGGGGCTACGAGCAGTACTTC.

V usage is TRBV19 and J usage is TRBJ2-5, with a possible D match to TRBD1 (5 bases). CDR3 length equals 16 residues. Germline lookup yields CDR1 LNHDA and CDR2 SQIVND (reference sequence). V shed 3 bases and J shed 4 bases, with 18 bases lying between them. DNA of the CDR3: TGTGCCAGTAGTATGGGGCTAAGGGGCCGCGGAGAGACCCAGTACTTC. Protein product: CASSMGLRGRGETQYF.

The V gene is TRBV3-1 (or the pseudogene TRBV3-2), the J gene TRBJ2-3, with D tentatively TRBD2 (6 bases). The CDR3 sequence is 15 residues long. The ends were cut back, 1 base at V and 4 bases at J, with 12 bases in the middle. CDR1 and CDR2 (germline): LGHDT, YNNKEL (reference sequence). In nucleotides, the CDR3 is TGTGCCAGCAGCCAAGGACTAGAACCATCAGATACGCAGTATTTT. Protein product: CASSQGLEPSDTQYF.

This chain uses TRBV11-1 with TRBJ1-2, with D possibly TRBD1 on 5 matching bases. The CDR3 length is 15 residues. V shed 2 bases and J shed 8 bases, with 18 bases lying between them. Germline V gene data show CDR1 as SGHAT and CDR2 as FQDESV (reference sequence). In DNA, the CDR3 is TGTGCCAGCAGCTTACGGGGACGTTCGGGGGACGGCTACACCTTC. Translating gives CASSLRGRSGDGYTF.

The genes are TRBV6-2 or TRBV6-3 and TRBJ2-5, with a possible D match to TRBD2 (6 bases). The CDR3 runs 16 residues. V shed 2 bases and J shed 2 bases, with 15 bases lying between them. CDR1 is MNHEY and CDR2 is SVGEGT in the germline V gene. CDR3 DNA sequence: TGTGCCAGCAGTTACGGGTTAGCGGACGCTCAAGAGACCCAGTACTTC. It encodes CASSYGLADAQETQYF.

The genes are TRBV3-1 (or the pseudogene TRBV3-2) and TRBJ2-5; possible D gene TRBD2, 6 bases. The germline V gene encodes CDR1 LGHDT and CDR2 YNNKEL (reference sequence). The CDR3 runs 14 residues. V was cut by 7 bases and J by 4 bases, with 16 bases left in between. CDR3 sequence: CASIREVGGETQYF. The CDR3 region has the DNA TGTGCCAGCATACGCGAGGTGGGGGGAGAGACCCAGTACTTC.

The V call is TRBV5-4, the J call TRBJ2-4, with 9 bases that match TRBD1. Trimming cost V 4 bases and J 0 bases; bases outside gene matches: 14. CDR1 SGHNT and CDR2 YYREEE come from the germline V gene (reference sequence). There are 19 residues in the CDR3. CDR3 coding DNA: TGTGCCAGCAGCGGTCAACAGGGGGCTCCAGACATAGCCAAAAACATTCAGTACTTC. Its protein product is CASSGQQGAPDIAKNIQYF. The variable domain in full, with the rest retrieved from reference TRBV5-4 and TRBJ2-4, is ETGVTQSPTHLIKTRGQQVTLRCSSQSGHNTVSWYQQALGQGPQFIFQYYREEENGRGNFPPRFSGLQFPNYSSELNVNALELDDSALYLCASSGQQGAPDIAKNIQYFGAGTRLSVL.

The J gene is TRBJ2-7, the V gene TRBV6-5, with TRBD1 identical over 9 bases. Trimming cost V 5 bases and J 1 base; bases outside gene matches: 6. This CDR3 is built from 15 residues. The germline V gene encodes CDR1 MNHEY and CDR2 SVGAGI. CDR3 loop: CASSTTGTGSYEQYF. The CDR3 DNA is TGTGCCAGCAGTACCACGGGGACAGGGTCCTACGAGCAGTACTTC.

This clone was recorded a few times. This sequence joins TRBV6-6 and TRBJ1-5; D possibly corresponds to TRBD1 (6 bases). V was pared by 0 bases and J by 4 bases, with 13 bases between. The CDR3 has 16 amino acids. In germline, CDR1 is MNHNY, CDR2 SVGAGI (reference sequence). CDR3 coding DNA: TGTGCCAGCAGTTACTCACACAGGGAGCTAAATCAGCCCCAGCATTTT. Protein: CASSYSHRELNQPQHF.